These 30 T cell receptor beta chains were all obtained from the same sample, sequenced in a study of blood T cell repertoires in COVID-19. Assay: immunoSEQ multiplex PCR; the TCRdb copy retains only in-frame clones and omits some. The data contain fewer than 300,000 clones, 88% of them seen just once; the ten biggest clones take up roughly 9%. The sample taken for sequencing was peripheral blood. These receptors came from a man younger than 30 with active or convalescent COVID-19.

The genes are TRBV7-9 and TRBJ2-4, with 7 bases lining up with TRBD1. Germline CDR1 is SEHNR and CDR2 is FQNEAQ (reference sequence). This CDR3 has 13 amino acids. Unmatched junction bases numbered 2, after V lost 1 base and J lost 8 bases. This CDR3 is CASSLETGDIQYF. The CDR3 coding sequence is TGTGCCAGCAGCTTAGAAACAGGGGACATTCAGTACTTC.

J is TRBJ1-1 and V is TRBV19, with TRBD1 identical over 7 bases. J was trimmed by 1 base and V by 6 bases; bases with no gene match: 11. The CDR3 runs 16 residues. Germline CDR1 LNHDA, CDR2 SQIVND (reference sequence). The CDR3 DNA is TGTGCCAGTAGCGTCGTTTTAGGGGACAGGAACACTGAAGCTTTCTTT. It codes for CASSVVLGDRNTEAFF.

In DNA, the CDR3 is TGCAGCGCCGAACAGGGGGGAAATGAGCAGTTCTTC. As protein: CSAEQGGNEQFF. The gene calls are TRBV29-1 and TRBJ2-1; 8 bases are a match to TRBD1. With 7 bases clipped from V and 7 bases from J, the junction kept 6 bases outside the gene matches. The V gene's germline CDR1 is SQVTM and CDR2 ANQGSEA. The CDR3 runs to 12 residues.

This chain uses TRBV19 with TRBJ2-1; 11 bases align to TRBD1. With 5 bases clipped from V and 9 bases from J, the junction kept 18 bases outside the gene matches. The CDR3 totals 18 residues. Looked up from germline, CDR1 is LNHDA and CDR2 is SQIVND (reference sequence). The chain's CDR3 is CASSWGTGGRSYPSEQFF. CDR3 in DNA: TGTGCCAGTAGTTGGGGGACAGGGGGAAGGAGCTACCCCAGTGAGCAGTTCTTC.

The chain combines TRBV9 with TRBJ1-3, with unresolved D. Germline loops: CDR1 SGDLS, CDR2 YYNGEE. V was clipped by 4 bases and J by 3 bases, with 14 bases between them. The CDR3 sequence is 15 residues long. For the CDR3, the DNA is TGTGCCAGCAGCCCGAACCGAAAGAGTGGAAACACCATATATTTT. This gives the protein CASSPNRKSGNTIYF.

This clone was detected only a few times. The rearrangement joins TRBV12-3 or TRBV12-4 to TRBJ1-4; possibly TRBD1 for D (6 bases). The CDR3 contains 12 residues. The V end was cut by 5 bases, the J end by 10 bases, with 11 bases between. The CDR3 region is CASSGKGVKLFF. The DNA of the CDR3 is TGTGCCAGCAGTGGGAAGGGGGTAAAACTGTTTTTT.

The rearrangement links TRBV7-3 to TRBJ2-3; TRBD2 matches at 8 bases. This CDR3 region has 14 residues. V shed 5 bases, J shed 5 bases, and the junction held 6 bases outside the gene matches. Germline V lookup: CDR1 SGHTA, CDR2 FQGTGA. CDR3 amino acids: CASSAGLAQDTQYF. The DNA of the CDR3 is TGTGCCAGCAGCGCCGGACTAGCACAAGATACGCAGTATTTT.

The chain employs TRBV7-9 and TRBJ2-4; 10 bases line up with TRBD1. Germline V gene lookup returns CDR1 SEHNR and CDR2 FQNEAQ (reference sequence). V shed 1 base and J 8 bases; nucleotides not matched to a gene: 5. The CDR3 contains 15 residues. This CDR3 is CASSLGDRGGDIQYF. CDR3 sequence (DNA): TGTGCCAGCAGCTTAGGGGACAGGGGAGGGGACATTCAGTACTTC.

This clone occurred once. This chain links TRBV5-6 with TRBJ2-2, with 7 bases identical to TRBD2. In germline, CDR1 is SGHDT, CDR2 YYEEEE. The CDR3 extends over 15 amino acids. V lost 4 bases to trimming and J lost 6 bases; unmatched junction nucleotides: 9. For the CDR3, the DNA is TGTGCCAGCAGCCCGCCTATTACTAGCGCCGGGGAGCTGTTTTTT. Its protein product is CASSPPITSAGELFF. Looking up the rest from reference TRBV5-6 and TRBJ2-2 gives the full variable domain: DAGVTQSPTHLIKTRGQQVTLRCSPKSGHDTVSWYQQALGQGPQFIFQYYEEEERQRGNFPDRFSGHQFPNYSSELNVNALLLGDSALYLCASSPPITSAGELFFGEGSRLTVL.

The V gene is TRBV13, the J gene TRBJ1-1, with D hard to call. This CDR3 spans 17 amino acids. The germline CDR1 and CDR2 sequences are PRHDT and FYEKMQ (reference sequence). Between the trimmed V and J ends, which lost 5 bases and 1 base, there was a span of 20 bases. This CDR3 reads CASSNTVSGLKNTEAFF. In DNA, the CDR3 is TGTGCCAGCAGCAACACCGTCTCGGGTCTTAAGAACACTGAAGCTTTCTTT.

In its sample, this clone was seen a few times. The chain is built from TRBV5-1 and TRBJ1-1, with TRBD1 matching over 10 bases. The CDR3 length is 13 residues. J gave up 8 bases and V 6 bases, and 7 bases lay outside the gene matches. Germline V lookup: CDR1 SGHRS, CDR2 YFSETQ. The CDR3 loop is CASKPTGGVEAFF. The CDR3 DNA sequence: TGCGCCAGCAAACCGACAGGGGGCGTGGAAGCTTTCTTT.

The chain links TRBV6-2 or TRBV6-3 to TRBJ1-6; D may be TRBD1 (6 bases). The V end lost 2 bases, the J end lost 4 bases, and 15 bases lay between the germline ends. The CDR3 contains 17 residues. Germline-derived CDR1 and CDR2 are MNHEY and SVGEGT. The CDR3 loop is CASSYLTFGQYNSPLHF. CDR3 DNA sequence: TGTGCCAGCAGTTACCTCACTTTCGGACAGTATAATTCACCCCTCCACTTT.

The genes are TRBV9 and TRBJ2-1; 7 nucleotides align to TRBD1. The V gene's germline CDR1 is SGDLS and CDR2 YYNGEE. After removal of 6 bases from V and 2 bases from J, the junction contained 5 bases not matched to a gene. The CDR3 extends over 14 amino acids. DNA of the CDR3: TGTGCCAGCAACCGGGACAGCACCTACAATGAGCAGTTCTTC. It encodes CASNRDSTYNEQFF.

The chain recombines TRBV2 with TRBJ2-7; 9 bases align to TRBD2. The CDR3 has 16 amino acids. Germline V gene sequence: CDR1 SNHLY, CDR2 FYNNEI. V lost 8 bases, J lost 0 bases, and 11 bases stayed unmatched. This CDR3 reads CASSGLAGRISYEQYF. The DNA of the CDR3 is TGTGCCAGCTCGGGGCTAGCGGGGCGAATCTCCTACGAGCAGTACTTC.

The chain links TRBV14 to TRBJ1-3; D possibly corresponds to TRBD1 (6 bases). The CDR3 contains 15 residues. Per the germline V gene, CDR1 is SGHDN and CDR2 is FVKESK. Trimming shortened V by 1 base and J by 2 bases, and 9 bases separated the two germline ends. The CDR3 here is CASSQGGGPGNTIYF. The CDR3 region has the DNA TGTGCCAGCAGCCAAGGGGGGGGGCCTGGAAACACCATATATTTT.

The J gene is TRBJ2-3, the V gene TRBV5-1; maybe TRBD1 (6 bases). This CDR3 has 14 residues. Trimming pared 4 bases from V and 0 bases from J, leaving 9 bases between. The germline CDR1 and CDR2 sequences are SGHRS and YFSETQ. The DNA of the CDR3 is TGCGCCAGCAGCCCCGGACAGAGCACAGATACGCAGTATTTT. Translation: CASSPGQSTDTQYF.

CDR3: CARSYCGGALDEQFF. In DNA form, the CDR3 reads TGTGCCAGAAGCTACTGCGGGGGGGCCTTGGATGAGCAGTTCTTC. The chain couples TRBV5-3 to TRBJ2-1; TRBD2 matches 9 bases. TRBV5-3 is an ORF for which the function is uncertain. CDR3 size: 15 residues. The ends lost 3 bases at V and 8 bases at J; junction bases unmatched: 9.

V and J are TRBV5-6 and TRBJ2-6, with D perhaps matching TRBD1 (6 bases). The ends were cut back, 1 base at V and 7 bases at J, with 15 bases in the middle. This CDR3 is built from 16 residues. CDR1 and CDR2 (germline): SGHDT, YYEEEE. For the CDR3, the DNA is TGTGCCAGCAGCTTGTCCACAGGGATTACCGCCAACGTCCTGACTTTC. This codes for CASSLSTGITANVLTF.

Only one count was recorded for this clone. The chain combines TRBV5-1 with TRBJ1-5; 7 bases line up with TRBD1. The CDR3 is made up of 16 amino acids. V dropped 0 bases and J dropped 0; count of bases not matched to a gene: 3. Per the germline V gene, CDR1 is SGHRS and CDR2 is YFSETQ. This CDR3 is CASSLGDSYSNQPQHF. CDR3 DNA sequence: TGCGCCAGCAGCTTGGGGGACAGTTATAGCAATCAGCCCCAGCATTTT.

This rearrangement joins TRBV6-5 to TRBJ1-2; no clear D. CDR3 size: 15 residues. Germline V lookup: CDR1 MNHEY, CDR2 SVGAGI. Trimming stripped 2 bases from V and 3 bases from J, with 13 bases between. CDR3 amino acids: CASSYAPVTYYGYTF. The CDR3 DNA reads as TGTGCCAGCAGTTACGCTCCGGTTACCTACTATGGCTACACCTTC.

This rearrangement joins TRBV4-2 to TRBJ2-1; 9 nucleotides match TRBD2. Germline V lookup: CDR1 LGHNA, CDR2 YNFKEQ. This CDR3 contains 17 residues. Losses at the gene ends were 4 bases for V and 7 bases for J; bases not matched to a gene: 14. DNA of the CDR3: TGTGCCAGCAGCCTCCGAGGGGCGGGGGGGCCTTTTAATGAGCAGTTCTTC. It yields the protein CASSLRGAGGPFNEQFF.

The chain joins TRBV12-3 or TRBV12-4 to TRBJ1-2, with D perhaps TRBD1 (6 bases). Trimming stripped 6 bases from V and 7 bases from J, with 15 bases between. There are 13 residues in the CDR3. CDR3 sequence: CASSPTGSFGYTF. In DNA form, the CDR3 reads TGTGCCAGCAGCCCTACAGGGTCGTTTGGCTACACCTTC.

This CDR3 reads CASSSRQGGFTEAFF. CDR3 bases: TGTGCCAGCAGCTCCCGACAGGGGGGTTTCACTGAAGCTTTCTTT. The chain joins TRBV7-3 to TRBJ1-1; 9 nucleotides line up with TRBD1. The CDR3 totals 15 residues. Germline CDR1 and CDR2: SGHTA and FQGTGA. V lost 4 bases, J lost 4 bases, and 7 bases stayed unmatched. The full variable domain, completed using reference TRBV7-3 and TRBJ1-1, is GAGVSQTPSNKVTEKGKYVELRCDPISGHTALYWYRQSLGQGPEFLIYFQGTGAADDSGLPNDRFFAVRPEGSVSTLKIQRTERGDSAVYLCASSSRQGGFTEAFFGQGTRLTVV.

This clone was counted a single time. V and J are TRBV7-2 and TRBJ2-7; the match to TRBD1 covers 8 bases. Trimming took 1 base from V and 0 from J; bases not matched to a gene: 5. CDR3 length equals 16 residues. The germline gives CDR1 SGHTA, CDR2 FQGNSA. CDR3 bases: TGTGCCAGCAGCTTAGTCCGGACAGGGCGCTCCTACGAGCAGTACTTC. Protein: CASSLVRTGRSYEQYF. The full variable domain, with the rest looked up from reference TRBV7-2 and TRBJ2-7, is GAGVSQSPSNKVTEKGKDVELRCDPISGHTALYWYRQSLGQGLEFLIYFQGNSAPDKSGLPSDRFSAERTGGSVSTLTIQRTQQEDSAVYLCASSLVRTGRSYEQYFGPGTRLTVT.

J is TRBJ1-4 and V is TRBV19; D is possibly TRBD1 (6 bases). V was shortened by 4 bases and J by 3 bases, with 9 bases between the two germline ends. The CDR3 sequence is 14 residues long. From germline, CDR1 is LNHDA and CDR2 SQIVND (reference sequence). CDR3 in DNA: TGTGCCAGTAGTAAAGGGGGTCCTAATGAAAAACTGTTTTTT. It encodes CASSKGGPNEKLFF.

This clone was counted once. J is TRBJ1-6 and V is TRBV7-9; D may be TRBD1 (5 bases). Trimming removed 4 bases from V and 6 bases from J, with 13 bases in between. This CDR3 has 15 amino acids. Germline V CDR1 and CDR2: SEHNR, FQNEAQ (reference sequence). The CDR3 region is CASSSRVLGNSPLHF. DNA of the CDR3: TGTGCCAGCAGCTCCAGGGTTTTGGGTAATTCACCCCTCCACTTT.

The rearrangement uses TRBV7-8 and TRBJ1-2, with D unresolved. CDR3 size: 14 residues. Trimming removed 5 bases at V and 1 base at J, with 11 bases between. The germline V gene encodes CDR1 SGHVS and CDR2 FQNEAQ. In DNA, the CDR3 is TGTGCCAGCAGCCCGCAGAGGAGTAACTATGGCTACACCTTC. Translating gives CASSPQRSNYGYTF. The full variable domain, its missing parts supplied by reference TRBV7-8 and TRBJ1-2, is GAGVSQSPRYKVAKRGQDVALRCDPISGHVSLFWYQQALGQGPEFLTYFQNEAQLDKSGLPSDRFFAERPEGSVSTLKIQRTQQEDSAVYLCASSPQRSNYGYTFGSGTRLTVV.

V and J are TRBV9 and TRBJ1-4; D possibly corresponds to TRBD1 (6 bases). The CDR3 consists of 15 residues. The ends were cut back, 0 bases at V and 8 bases at J, with 14 bases in the middle. Germline CDR1 and CDR2: SGDLS and YYNGEE. The CDR3 region is CASSVGEGVGEKLFF. CDR3 nucleotides: TGTGCCAGCAGCGTAGGGGAGGGGGTAGGGGAAAAACTGTTTTTT.

V usage is TRBV6-6 and J usage is TRBJ1-1, with a weak D call TRBD1 (6 bases). CDR1 is MNHNY and CDR2 is SVGAGI in the germline V gene (reference sequence). The CDR3 is 15 residues long. Trimming cost V 4 bases and J 1 base, with 13 bases left between them. The CDR3 DNA follows: TGTGCCAGCAGTTTCTACAGGGAAGCGAACACTGAAGCTTTCTTT. Translated, it gives CASSFYREANTEAFF.

CDR3 DNA: TGTGCCATCTGGTGGAGCGGGGGACCCACCGGGGAGCTGTTTTTT. As protein: CAIWWSGGPTGELFF. This chain joins TRBV11-2 and TRBJ2-2; 8 bases map to TRBD2. The germline CDR1 and CDR2 sequences are SGHAT and FQNNGV. The CDR3 spans 15 residues. Germline trimming cut 10 bases from V and 4 bases from J; bases unmatched to any gene: 11.